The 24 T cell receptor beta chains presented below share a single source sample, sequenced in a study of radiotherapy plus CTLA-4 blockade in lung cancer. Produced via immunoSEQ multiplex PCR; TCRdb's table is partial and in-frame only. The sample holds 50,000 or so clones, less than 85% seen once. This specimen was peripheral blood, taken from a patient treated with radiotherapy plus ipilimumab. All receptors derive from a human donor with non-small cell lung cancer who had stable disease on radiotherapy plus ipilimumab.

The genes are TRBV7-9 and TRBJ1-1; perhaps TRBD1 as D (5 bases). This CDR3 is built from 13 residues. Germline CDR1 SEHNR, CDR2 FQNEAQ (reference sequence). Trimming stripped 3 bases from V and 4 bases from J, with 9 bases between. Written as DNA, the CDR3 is TGTGCCAGCAGCTTGGGGGGGTCCACTGAAGCTTTCTTT. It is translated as CASSLGGSTEAFF. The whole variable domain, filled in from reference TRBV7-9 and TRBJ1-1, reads DTGVSQNPRHKITKRGQNVTFRCDPISEHNRLYWYRQTLGQGPEFLTYFQNEAQLEKSRLLSDRFSAERPKGSFSTLEIQRTEQGDSAMYLCASSLGGSTEAFFGQGTRLTVV.

This CDR3 is CASSPGQGFMNTEAFF. The DNA for the CDR3 is TGTGCCAGCTCACCGGGACAGGGCTTCATGAACACTGAAGCTTTCTTT. V is TRBV18 and J is TRBJ1-1, with TRBD1 matching 9 bases. V gave up 3 bases and J gave up 0 bases; unmatched junction bases: 5. CDR3 length: 16 residues. Germline CDR1 is KGHSH and CDR2 is LQKENI.

The CDR3 region is CASSALYGEQYV. The CDR3 nucleotides read TGTGCCAGCAGCGCCCTGTATGGAGAGCAGTACGTC. V usage is TRBV5-4 and J usage is TRBJ2-7; D unresolved. CDR1 and CDR2 from the germline V gene are SGHNT and YYREEE (reference sequence). This CDR3 has 12 residues. The germline V and J ends were trimmed by 4 bases and 7 bases, with 12 bases remaining between them.

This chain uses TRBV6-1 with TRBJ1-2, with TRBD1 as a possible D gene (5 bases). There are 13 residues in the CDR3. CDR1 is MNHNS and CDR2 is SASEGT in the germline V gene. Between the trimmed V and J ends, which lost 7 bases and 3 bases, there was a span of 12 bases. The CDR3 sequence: CASKEQADYGYTF. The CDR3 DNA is TGTGCCAGCAAGGAACAGGCCGACTATGGCTACACCTTC.

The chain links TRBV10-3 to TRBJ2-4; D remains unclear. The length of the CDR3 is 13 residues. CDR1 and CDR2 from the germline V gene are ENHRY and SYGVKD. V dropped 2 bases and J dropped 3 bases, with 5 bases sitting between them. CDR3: CAISEPVKNIQYF. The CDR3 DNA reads TGTGCCATCAGTGAGCCCGTCAAAAACATTCAGTACTTC.

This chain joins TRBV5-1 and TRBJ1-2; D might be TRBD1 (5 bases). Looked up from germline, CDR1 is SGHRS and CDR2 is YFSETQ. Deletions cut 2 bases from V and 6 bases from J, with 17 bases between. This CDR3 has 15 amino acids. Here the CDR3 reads CASSFTRDSSNGYTF. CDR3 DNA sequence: TGCGCCAGCAGCTTTACTCGGGACTCTTCAAATGGCTACACCTTC.

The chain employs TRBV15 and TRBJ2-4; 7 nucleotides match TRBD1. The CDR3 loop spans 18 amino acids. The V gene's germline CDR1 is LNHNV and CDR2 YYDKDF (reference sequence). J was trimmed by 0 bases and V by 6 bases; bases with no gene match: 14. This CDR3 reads CATSSRQGEGVAKNIQYF. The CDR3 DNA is TGTGCCACCAGTTCGAGACAGGGTGAGGGGGTAGCCAAAAACATTCAGTACTTC.

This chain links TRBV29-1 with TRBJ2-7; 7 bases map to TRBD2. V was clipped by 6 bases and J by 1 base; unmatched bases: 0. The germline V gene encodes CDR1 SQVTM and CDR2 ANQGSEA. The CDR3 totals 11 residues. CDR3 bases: TGCAGCGTGGGGGGGTCCTACGAGCAGTACTTC. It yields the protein CSVGGSYEQYF.

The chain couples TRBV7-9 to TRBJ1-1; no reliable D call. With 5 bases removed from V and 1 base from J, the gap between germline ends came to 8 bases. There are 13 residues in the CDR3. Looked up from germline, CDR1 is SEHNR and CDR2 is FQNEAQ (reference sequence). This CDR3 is CASSTHGNTEAFF. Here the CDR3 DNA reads TGTGCCAGCAGCACTCATGGGAACACTGAAGCTTTCTTT.

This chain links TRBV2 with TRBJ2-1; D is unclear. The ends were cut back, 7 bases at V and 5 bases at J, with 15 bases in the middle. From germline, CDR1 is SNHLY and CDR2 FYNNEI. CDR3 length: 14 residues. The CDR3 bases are TGTGCCAGCACAGGTAACAGCGTGAACAATGAGCAGTTCTTC. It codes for CASTGNSVNNEQFF.

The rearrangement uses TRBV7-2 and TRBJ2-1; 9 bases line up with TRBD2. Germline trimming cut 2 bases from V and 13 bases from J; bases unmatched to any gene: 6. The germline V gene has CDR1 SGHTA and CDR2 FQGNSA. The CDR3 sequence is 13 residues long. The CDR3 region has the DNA TGTGCCAGCAGCTTAACGGGACTAGCCGTACAGTTCTTC. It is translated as CASSLTGLAVQFF.

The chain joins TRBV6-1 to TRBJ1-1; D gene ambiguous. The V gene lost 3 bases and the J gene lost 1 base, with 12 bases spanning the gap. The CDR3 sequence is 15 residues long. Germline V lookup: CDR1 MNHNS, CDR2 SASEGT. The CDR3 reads CASSESGAANTEAFF. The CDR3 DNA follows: TGTGCCAGCAGTGAGTCGGGCGCGGCGAACACTGAAGCTTTCTTT.

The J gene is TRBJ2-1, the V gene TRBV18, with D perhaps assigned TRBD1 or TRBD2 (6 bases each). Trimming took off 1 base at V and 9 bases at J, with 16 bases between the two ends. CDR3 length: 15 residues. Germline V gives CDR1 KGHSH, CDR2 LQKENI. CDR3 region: CASSPQEEGGGEQFF. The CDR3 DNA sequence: TGTGCCAGCTCACCACAGGAGGAGGGGGGCGGTGAGCAGTTCTTC.

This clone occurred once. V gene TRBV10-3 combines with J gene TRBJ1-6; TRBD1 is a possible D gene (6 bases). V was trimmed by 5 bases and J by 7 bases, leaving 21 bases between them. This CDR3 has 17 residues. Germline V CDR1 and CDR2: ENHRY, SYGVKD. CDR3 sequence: CAISPTGGLGQNSPLHF. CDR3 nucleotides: TGTGCCATCAGTCCGACAGGCGGGTTGGGGCAGAATTCACCCCTCCACTTT.

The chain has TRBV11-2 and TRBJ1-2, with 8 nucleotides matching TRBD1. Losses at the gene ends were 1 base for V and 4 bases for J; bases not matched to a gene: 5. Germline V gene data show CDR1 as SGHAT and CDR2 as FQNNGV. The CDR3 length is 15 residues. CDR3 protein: CASSLGSGGGYGYTF. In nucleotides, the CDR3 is TGTGCCAGCAGCTTAGGTTCAGGGGGCGGCTATGGCTACACCTTC.

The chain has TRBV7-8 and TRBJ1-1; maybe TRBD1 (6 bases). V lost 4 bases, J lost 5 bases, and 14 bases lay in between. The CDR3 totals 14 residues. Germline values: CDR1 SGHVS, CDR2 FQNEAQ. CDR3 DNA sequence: TGTGCCAGCAGCTATAACAGGGTGGGAACTGAAGCTTTCTTT. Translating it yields CASSYNRVGTEAFF. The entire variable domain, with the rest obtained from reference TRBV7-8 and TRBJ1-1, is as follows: GAGVSQSPRYKVAKRGQDVALRCDPISGHVSLFWYQQALGQGPEFLTYFQNEAQLDKSGLPSDRFFAERPEGSVSTLKIQRTQQEDSAVYLCASSYNRVGTEAFFGQGTRLTVV.

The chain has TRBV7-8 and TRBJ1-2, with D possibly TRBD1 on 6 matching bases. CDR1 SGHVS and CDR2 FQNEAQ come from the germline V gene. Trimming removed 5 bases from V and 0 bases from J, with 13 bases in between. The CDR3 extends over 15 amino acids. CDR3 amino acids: CASSAQGWANYGYTF. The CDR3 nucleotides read TGTGCCAGCAGCGCACAGGGATGGGCTAACTATGGCTACACCTTC.

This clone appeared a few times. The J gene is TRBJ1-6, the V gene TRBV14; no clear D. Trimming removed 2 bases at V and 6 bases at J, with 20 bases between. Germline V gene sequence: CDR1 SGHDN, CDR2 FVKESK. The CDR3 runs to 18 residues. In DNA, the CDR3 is TGTGCCAGCAGCCAAATTCCGACAATTAACGACCGTAATTCACCCCTCCACTTT. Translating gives CASSQIPTINDRNSPLHF.

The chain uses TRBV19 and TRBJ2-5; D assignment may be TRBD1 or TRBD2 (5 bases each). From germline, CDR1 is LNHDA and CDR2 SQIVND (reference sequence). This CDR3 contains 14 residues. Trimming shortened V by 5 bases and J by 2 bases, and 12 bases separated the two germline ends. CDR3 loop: CASSVRDGQETQYF. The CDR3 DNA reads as TGTGCCAGTAGTGTCCGGGACGGACAAGAGACCCAGTACTTC.

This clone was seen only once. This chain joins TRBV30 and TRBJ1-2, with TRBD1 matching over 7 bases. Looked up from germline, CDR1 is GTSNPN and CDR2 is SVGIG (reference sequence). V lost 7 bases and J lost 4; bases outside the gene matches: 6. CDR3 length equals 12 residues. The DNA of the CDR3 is TGTGCCTACAAGACAGGGATCTATGGCTACACCTTC. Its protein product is CAYKTGIYGYTF.

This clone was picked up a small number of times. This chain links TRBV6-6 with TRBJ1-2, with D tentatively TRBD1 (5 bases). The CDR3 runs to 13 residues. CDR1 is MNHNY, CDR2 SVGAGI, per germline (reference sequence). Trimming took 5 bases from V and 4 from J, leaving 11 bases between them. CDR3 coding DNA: TGTGCCAGCAGTAAGGACAAGTCCTATGGCTACACCTTC. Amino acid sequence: CASSKDKSYGYTF.

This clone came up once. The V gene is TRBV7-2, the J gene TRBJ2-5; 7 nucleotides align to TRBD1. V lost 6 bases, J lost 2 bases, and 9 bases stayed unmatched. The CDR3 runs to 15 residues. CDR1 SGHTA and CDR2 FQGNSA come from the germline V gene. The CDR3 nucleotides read TGTGCCAGCAGTTTGTCCCCGGGACAGCAAGAGACCCAGTACTTC. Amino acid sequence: CASSLSPGQQETQYF.

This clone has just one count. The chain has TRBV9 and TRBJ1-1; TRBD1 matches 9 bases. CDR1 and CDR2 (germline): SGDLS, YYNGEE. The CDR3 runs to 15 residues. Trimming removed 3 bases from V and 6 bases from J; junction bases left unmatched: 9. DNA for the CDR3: TGTGCCAGCAGCGGGAGGACAGGGGTAGTTCCTGAAGCTTTCTTT. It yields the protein CASSGRTGVVPEAFF.

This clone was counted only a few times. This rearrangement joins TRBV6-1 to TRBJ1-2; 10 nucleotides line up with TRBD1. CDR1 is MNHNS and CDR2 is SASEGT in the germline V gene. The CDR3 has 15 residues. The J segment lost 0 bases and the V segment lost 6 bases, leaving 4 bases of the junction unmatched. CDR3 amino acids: CASRGTGETNYGYTF. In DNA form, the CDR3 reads TGTGCCAGCAGAGGGACAGGGGAAACTAACTATGGCTACACCTTC.